The T cell receptor beta chain under discussion was sequenced for a study of T cell repertoires in cytomegalovirus infection (dated by TCRdb to the late 2010s). Study-level background: Peptide stimulations targeted recently identified HLA-C-restricted CMV epitopes, whose presentation resists viral immunomodulation, together with well-studied HLA-B-restricted epitopes. Because public TCR beta signatures pointed to carriage of CMV infection together with the matching HLA type, the HLA type of each donor mattered for the analysis.

Instrument used: Illumina HiSeq 1500. TCRdb reprocessed the public reads (quality trimming at Q25 with fastp, clone calling with MiXCR) and kept in-frame beta chains. When rows share a CDR3 protein, they turn into one entry using the most common DNA and genes. A total of around 430,000 distinct CDR3 sequences appear in this sample, 40% to 50% of them only once. The ten largest clonotypes hold about 39% of the sample. The sample's treatment or condition label is to be understood as: in vitro stimulation with specific CMV peptide epitopes to enrich CMV-specific T cells. For CDR1 and CDR2, the germline V gene (reference sequence) lists LNHDA and SQIVND. V gives up 5 bases and J gives up 0 bases, and the segment between their germline ends measures 8 bases. Its CDR3 holds 14 amino acids, cysteine through phenylalanine. Only the CDR3 DNA is retained, 42 bases long and in frame from the first base. Overall results and qualifications from the work: In both this cohort and an independent roughly 350-donor cohort, the cumulative frequency of public TCR beta family members distinguished carriers of CMV infection plus the relevant HLA type. The ex vivo response was dominated by HLA-C-restricted CMV-specific TCR beta clonotypes, which also provided the single most frequent clonotype in two of eight donors.

With respect to this clonotype: No antigen is known for it. Base qualities are not at hand, and no much larger clone is one base apart.

The rearrangement joined TRBV19 to TRBJ1-3; TRBD1 is perhaps the D gene, given 5 matching bases. Here the sequenced sample was cultured PBMCs, taken from culture after CMV antigen stimulation. The sequence came from a human donor in good health (CMV status not recorded). Some clones in this sample may be carry-over from other donors' samples. The DNA sequence is as follows: TGTGCCAGTAGTCGGGGGGACTCTGGAAACACCATATATTTT. This sequence encodes CASSRGDSGNTIYF.